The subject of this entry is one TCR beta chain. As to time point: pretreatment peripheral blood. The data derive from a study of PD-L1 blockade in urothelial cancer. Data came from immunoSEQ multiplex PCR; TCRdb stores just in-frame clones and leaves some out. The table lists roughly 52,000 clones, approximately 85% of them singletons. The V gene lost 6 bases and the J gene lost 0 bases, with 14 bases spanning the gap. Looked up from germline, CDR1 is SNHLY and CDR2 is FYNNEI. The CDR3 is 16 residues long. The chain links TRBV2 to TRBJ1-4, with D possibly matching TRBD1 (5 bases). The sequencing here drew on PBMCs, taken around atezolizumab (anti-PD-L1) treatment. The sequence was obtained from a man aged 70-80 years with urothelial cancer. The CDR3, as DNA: TGTGCCAGCAGCGGACAAATTTCTGCAACTAATGAAAAACTGTTTTTT. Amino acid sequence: CASSGQISATNEKLFF.